Shown below are 16 T cell receptor beta chains from a single sample sequenced in a study of identifying expanded T cells in peripheral blood. Sequencing was performed with immunoSEQ multiplex PCR; in TCRdb, only in-frame clones are kept and a portion is missing. The table shows fewer than 130,000 clones, with approximately 90% occurring only once. Sequencing used blood. The receptors were sampled from a person between 18 and 75 years old in good health.

V is TRBV10-2 and J is TRBJ2-5; either TRBD1 or TRBD2 may supply D (7 bases each). The length of the CDR3 is 13 residues. The V gene lost 4 bases and the J gene lost 9 bases, with 15 bases spanning the gap. Germline loops: CDR1 WSHSY, CDR2 SAAADI. The CDR3 DNA reads as TGCGCCAGCAGTGTAGAGCAGGGGGGGGCCCAGTACTTC. This translates into CASSVEQGGAQYF.

The V gene is TRBV4-2, the J gene TRBJ2-3; TRBD2 aligns across 9 bases. From germline, CDR1 is LGHNA and CDR2 YNFKEQ. V was pared by 0 bases and J by 0 bases, with 1 base of the junction left unmatched. The CDR3 consists of 16 residues. CDR3 DNA: TGTGCCAGCAGCCAAGAACTAGCGGGTAGCACAGATACGCAGTATTTT. This encodes CASSQELAGSTDTQYF.

J is TRBJ2-7 and V is TRBV6-5; 10 nucleotides agree with TRBD1. There are 15 residues in the CDR3. Losses at the gene ends were 6 bases for V and 0 bases for J; bases not matched to a gene: 5. CDR1 is MNHEY and CDR2 is SVGAGI in the germline V gene. As DNA, the CDR3 is TGTGCCAGCAGGAGGGGACAGGGGTTCTCCTACGAGCAGTACTTC. This gives the protein CASRRGQGFSYEQYF.

Worth noting for this clone: Germline is not matched at one junction end, which may reflect a read error. The same CDR3 can be traced to other DNA sequences in this sample. V usage is TRBV6-5 and J usage is TRBJ1-6; tentatively, D is TRBD1 (5 bases). Germline V gene sequence: CDR1 MNHEY, CDR2 SVGAGI. The CDR3 is 15 residues long. CDR3 protein: CASSSTLWGNSPLHF. In DNA, the CDR3 is TGTGCCAGCAGTTCCACCCTGTGGGGGAATTCGCCCCTCCACTTT.

The chain combines TRBV6-6 with TRBJ1-2; D may be TRBD1 (5 bases). The CDR3 runs 15 residues. The germline V and J ends were trimmed by 5 bases and 4 bases, with 17 bases remaining between them. CDR1 is MNHNY, CDR2 SVGAGI, per germline (reference sequence). CDR3 nucleotide sequence: TGTGCCAGCAGTCCAGGGTCGAGCGTGAGCTATGGCTACACCTTC. Translation gives CASSPGSSVSYGYTF.

This chain links TRBV19 with TRBJ1-5; D is unclear. The CDR3 is 15 amino acids. CDR1 and CDR2 (germline): LNHDA, SQIVND (reference sequence). V gave up 1 base and J gave up 4 bases, with 11 bases separating them. Here the CDR3 DNA reads TGTGCCAGTAGTATAGTAAGTCGTCAAAATCAGCCCCAGCATTTT. Translated: CASSIVSRQNQPQHF.

The chain couples TRBV2 to TRBJ1-2; TRBD1 matches at 8 bases. The ends lost 8 bases at V and 0 bases at J; junction bases unmatched: 8. The CDR3 consists of 15 residues. In germline, CDR1 is SNHLY, CDR2 FYNNEI. CDR3 DNA sequence: TGTGCCAGCGTAACAGACAGGGGATCTAACTATGGCTACACCTTC. This encodes CASVTDRGSNYGYTF.

The chain couples TRBV7-8 to TRBJ1-1; possible D gene TRBD1, 6 bases. The germline V gene has CDR1 SGHVS and CDR2 FQNEAQ. The CDR3 contains 15 residues. Deletions cut 5 bases from V and 7 bases from J, with 20 bases between. The chain's CDR3 is CASSPYWGAIGEAFF. The CDR3 bases are TGTGCCAGCAGCCCATATTGGGGGGCGATTGGTGAAGCTTTCTTT.

The chain uses TRBV4-3 and TRBJ2-6; 11 bases map to TRBD1. After removal of 0 bases from V and 0 bases from J, the junction contained 7 bases not matched to a gene. Germline CDR1 reads LGHNA; CDR2 reads YSLEER. CDR3 length: 20 amino acids. In DNA, the CDR3 is TGCGCCAGCAGCCAAGAGCCCGGGACAGGGGGGAGCTCTGGGGCCAACGTCCTGACTTTC. This codes for CASSQEPGTGGSSGANVLTF.

This clone was counted a few times. This CDR3 is CASRGSAVRYPLHF. CDR3 nucleotide sequence: TGTGCCAGCAGAGGATCGGCAGTCCGCTACCCCCTCCACTTT. This chain connects TRBV28 to TRBJ1-6; no definite D call. V shed 6 bases and J shed 13 bases, with 19 bases lying between them. The CDR3 has 14 amino acids. In germline, CDR1 is MDHEN, CDR2 SYDVKM.

In nucleotides, the CDR3 is TGTGCCAGCAGTGCGCCAAGGGCTGTCTATAATGAAAAACTGTTTTTT. This encodes CASSAPRAVYNEKLFF. V is TRBV6-1 and J is TRBJ1-4; D not certain. The CDR3 spans 16 residues. The germline V gene encodes CDR1 MNHNS and CDR2 SASEGT. V lost 4 bases and J 4 bases, leaving 16 bases between the germline ends.

The V call is TRBV18, the J call TRBJ1-2; D is possibly TRBD1 (6 bases). This CDR3 contains 14 residues. CDR1 and CDR2 from the germline V gene are KGHSH and LQKENI. Trimming removed 3 bases from V and 4 bases from J, with 12 bases in between. CDR3 DNA: TGTGCCAGCTCACCCCAACAGGGTCGCTATGGCTACACCTTC. It translates to CASSPQQGRYGYTF.

The chain uses TRBV10-3 and TRBJ1-1; weak D call: TRBD1 (5 bases). This CDR3 comprises 14 residues. Trimming cost V 3 bases and J 2 bases, with 10 bases left between them. The germline gives CDR1 ENHRY, CDR2 SYGVKD. The CDR3 nucleotides read TGTGCCATCAGTGACCGGGGGATTAACACTGAAGCTTTCTTT. The encoded protein is CAISDRGINTEAFF.

V usage is TRBV5-6 and J usage is TRBJ2-7, with D maybe TRBD2 (5 bases). V was shortened by 3 bases and J by 2 bases, with 6 bases between the two germline ends. The CDR3 consists of 12 residues. Germline-derived CDR1 and CDR2 are SGHDT and YYEEEE. CDR3 nucleotide sequence: TGTGCCAGCAGCTCGGGAACCTACGAGCAGTACTTC. Its translation: CASSSGTYEQYF.

The chain employs TRBV4-3 and TRBJ1-1, with 7 nucleotides matching TRBD1. With V trimmed by 2 bases and J by 5 bases, 8 bases remained unmatched. The CDR3 is 15 residues long. The V gene's germline CDR1 is LGHNA and CDR2 YSLEER. CDR3 sequence reads: CASSQRIGDSTEAFF. The CDR3 nucleotides read TGCGCCAGCAGCCAAAGAATTGGGGACAGTACTGAAGCTTTCTTT.

This clone showed up just once. The chain employs TRBV30 and TRBJ1-5; TRBD1 matches 10 bases. Germline CDR1 and CDR2: GTSNPN and SVGIG (reference sequence). CDR3 size: 15 residues. The junction had 6 bases not matched to a gene; V was cut back by 2 bases and J by 5 bases. CDR3 sequence: CAWSPDRGTDQPQHF. In DNA, the CDR3 is TGTGCCTGGAGTCCGGACAGGGGGACTGATCAGCCCCAGCATTTT.